This T cell receptor beta chain was identified during a study of technical replicates of blood from a few donors. The data were produced by immunoSEQ multiplex PCR, yet TCRdb's version contains in-frame clones alone and is incomplete. The sample records some 68,000 clones, roughly 95% being singletons. Trimming at V came to 5 bases and at J to 6 bases, leaving 11 bases not matched to a gene. The CDR3 length is 16 residues. Germline CDR1 and CDR2: SGHRS and YFSETQ. Sequenced input: T cells isolated from PBMCs. The sequence derives from a human donor in good health. This rearrangement joins TRBV5-1 to TRBJ2-2; 9 nucleotides agree with TRBD2. CDR3 protein: CASSLAGVVDAGELFF. CDR3 nucleotides: TGCGCCAGCAGTTTAGCGGGAGTAGTGGATGCCGGGGAGCTGTTTTTT.